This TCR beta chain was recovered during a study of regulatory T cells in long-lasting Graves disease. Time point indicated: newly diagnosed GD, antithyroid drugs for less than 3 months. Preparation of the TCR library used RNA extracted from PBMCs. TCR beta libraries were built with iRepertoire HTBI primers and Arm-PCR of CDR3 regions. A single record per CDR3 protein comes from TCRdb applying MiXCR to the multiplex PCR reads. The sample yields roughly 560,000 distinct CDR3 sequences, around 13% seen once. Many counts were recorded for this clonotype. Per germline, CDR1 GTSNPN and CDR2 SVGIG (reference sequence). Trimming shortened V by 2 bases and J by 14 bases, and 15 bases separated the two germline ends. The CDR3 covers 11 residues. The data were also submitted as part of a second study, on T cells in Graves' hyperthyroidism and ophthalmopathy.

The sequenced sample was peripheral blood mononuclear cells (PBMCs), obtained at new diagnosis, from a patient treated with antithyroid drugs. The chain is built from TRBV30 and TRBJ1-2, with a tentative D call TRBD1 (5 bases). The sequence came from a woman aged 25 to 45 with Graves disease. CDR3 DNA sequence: TGTGCCTGGAGTCCCGGGACCTCTAAGACCTTC. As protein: CAWSPGTSKTF.